This TCR beta chain stems from a study of TIL therapy for anti-PD-1-resistant metastatic lung cancer. Study overall: Progressing patients received lymphodepletion, expanded TIL infusion and IL-2. Tumors carried a median 1.5 non-synonymous mutations per megabase.

Trimming took 3 bases from V and 0 from J, leaving 6 bases between them. CDR3 size: 14 residues. Germline lookup yields CDR1 SGHTA and CDR2 FQGNSA. The libraries were made with immunoSEQ v3. The assay was immunoSEQ multiplex PCR, and TCRdb's table has in-frame clones only and misses some. The data contain under 55,000 clones, approximately 79% of them singletons. As to time point: pre-treatment sample, taken before nivolumab and TIL therapy. The sequencing used blood, collected at baseline. This chain connects TRBV7-2 to TRBJ2-1, with unresolved D. This sequence was found in a woman between 30 and 85 years old with non-small cell lung cancer. CDR3 protein: CASSFYGSYNEQFF. The CDR3 coding sequence is TGTGCCAGCAGCTTTTACGGCTCCTACAATGAGCAGTTCTTC.